The source of this T cell receptor (beta chain) is a study of Graves' ophthalmopathy and Graves' hyperthyroidism. Across the study: Calling hyperthyroidism stable required that no ophthalmopathy show up within 18 months of follow-up.

Hyperthyroidism was new, under 2 months, in patients aged 18 to 65. For repertoire sequencing, the TCR beta CDR3 regions were amplified from RNA transcripts. In the first round, RT-PCR was carried out with HTBI primers, and a multiplex PCR formed the second round. TCRdb re-called the multiplex PCR reads through MiXCR, storing one row per CDR3 protein. The repertoire includes approximately 1.2 million distinct CDR3 sequences, roughly two fifths of them detected once, and 11% sits in the top ten. Study-wide points: Among expanded thyroid clonotypes above 0.001 frequency, most also occurred in blood.

Germline V gene data show CDR1 as ENHRY and CDR2 as SYGVKD. Deletions cut 0 bases from V and 4 bases from J, with 10 bases between. The CDR3 contains 15 residues. This clonotype occurred many times. What it recognizes is unknown. The receptor was derived from an adult man with Graves' hyperthyroidism. The chain couples TRBV10-3 to TRBJ1-5; D is unclear. Sequences were obtained from peripheral blood or thyroid tissue (not recorded which). The CDR3 nucleotides read TGTGCCATCAGTGAGTCTGGAGCGCTAAATCAGCCCCAGCATTTT. This translates into CAISESGALNQPQHF.